Here is one TCR beta chain with its context. What it binds is not known. The source of the sample is a study of cytomegalovirus exposure and HLA in healthy donors. Looking at the study overall: Membership in the Caucasian-associated ancestry cluster was found for about four fifths of 300 to 500 genotyped donors.

Though probably carrying unrecorded immune exposures, donors were nominally healthy at sampling. Researchers ran the PCR with 60 Vbeta and 13 Jbeta primers. Generated by immunoSEQ multiplex PCR, the TCRdb table keeps only in-frame clones and is missing some. The sample consists of about 180,000 clones, approximately 84% of them appearing once. Whole-study findings and limits: The authors listed 150 to 200 TCR beta chains as cytomegalovirus-associated.

Germline lookup yields CDR1 MDHEN and CDR2 SYDVKM. The CDR3 loop spans 14 amino acids. V was clipped by 10 bases and J by 7 bases; unmatched bases: 14. This clonotype originated in a woman between 45 and 60 years old in good health and CMV-seropositive. This chain links TRBV28 with TRBJ1-2, with 8 bases lining up with TRBD1. The sequenced sample was PBMCs. CDR3 sequence: CAILNYRGAGGYTF. As DNA, the CDR3 is TGTGCCATCCTGAACTACAGGGGGGCGGGTGGCTACACCTTC.